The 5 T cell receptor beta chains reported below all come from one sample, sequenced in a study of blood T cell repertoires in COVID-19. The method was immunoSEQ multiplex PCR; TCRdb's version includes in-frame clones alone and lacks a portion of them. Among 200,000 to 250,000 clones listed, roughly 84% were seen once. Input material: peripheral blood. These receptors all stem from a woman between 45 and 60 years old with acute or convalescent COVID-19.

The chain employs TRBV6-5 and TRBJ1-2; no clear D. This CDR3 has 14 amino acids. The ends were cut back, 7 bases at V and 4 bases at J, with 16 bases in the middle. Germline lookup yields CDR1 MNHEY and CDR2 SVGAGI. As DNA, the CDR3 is TGTGCCAGCACCCGAGGACCCGGGGTCTATGGCTACACCTTC. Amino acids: CASTRGPGVYGYTF.

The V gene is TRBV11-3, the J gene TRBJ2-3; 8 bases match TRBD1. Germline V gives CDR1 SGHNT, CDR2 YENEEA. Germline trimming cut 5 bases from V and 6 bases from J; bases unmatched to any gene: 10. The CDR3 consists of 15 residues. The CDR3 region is CASSLSQGAVDTQYF. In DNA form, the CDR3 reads TGTGCCAGCAGCCTGAGCCAGGGGGCCGTGGATACGCAGTATTTT.

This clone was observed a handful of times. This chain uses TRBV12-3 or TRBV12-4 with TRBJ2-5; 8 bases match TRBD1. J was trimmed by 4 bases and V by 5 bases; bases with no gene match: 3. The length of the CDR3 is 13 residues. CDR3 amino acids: CASSDRGGETQYF. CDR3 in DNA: TGTGCCAGCAGTGACAGGGGAGGAGAGACCCAGTACTTC.

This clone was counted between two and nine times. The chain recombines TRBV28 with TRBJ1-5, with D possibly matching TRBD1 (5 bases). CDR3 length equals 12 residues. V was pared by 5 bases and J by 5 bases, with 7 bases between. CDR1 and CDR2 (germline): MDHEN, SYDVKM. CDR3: CASSQTDQPQHF. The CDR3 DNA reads TGTGCCAGCAGTCAGACAGATCAGCCCCAGCATTTT.

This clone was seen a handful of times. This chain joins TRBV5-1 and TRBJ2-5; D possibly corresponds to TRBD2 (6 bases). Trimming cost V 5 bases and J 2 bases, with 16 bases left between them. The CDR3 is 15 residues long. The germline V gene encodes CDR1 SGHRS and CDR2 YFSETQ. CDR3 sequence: CASRVGGEYQETQYF. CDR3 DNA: TGCGCCAGCAGGGTCGGGGGAGAGTATCAAGAGACCCAGTACTTC.